These 14 T cell receptor beta chains were all obtained from the same sample, sequenced in a study of blood T cell repertoires in COVID-19. The assay was immunoSEQ multiplex PCR, and TCRdb's table has in-frame clones only and misses some. The sample shows roughly 200,000 clones, 89% of them seen only once. Sequencing used peripheral blood. Receptors were obtained from a man aged 40-49 years with acute or convalescent COVID-19.

The V and J genes are TRBV7-9 and TRBJ1-2; possible D gene TRBD1, 6 bases. CDR3 size: 16 residues. Germline CDR1 is SEHNR and CDR2 is FQNEAQ (reference sequence). Deletions cut 5 bases from V and 0 bases from J, with 16 bases between. CDR3 sequence reads: CASSSGGRSPNYGYTF. CDR3 nucleotide sequence: TGTGCCAGCAGCAGCGGGGGGCGGAGTCCTAACTATGGCTACACCTTC.

This chain links TRBV4-3 with TRBJ2-6; D not resolved. Trimming left V 1 base short and J 1 base short, with 8 bases between. CDR1 LGHNA and CDR2 YSLEER come from the germline V gene. The CDR3 sequence is 16 residues long. The CDR3 DNA is TGCGCCAGCAGCCAAGTGGCCGGGTCTGGGGCCAACGTCCTGACTTTC. Translating it yields CASSQVAGSGANVLTF.

The chain links TRBV24-1 to TRBJ1-5, with TRBD1 as a possible D gene (6 bases). Trimming stripped 4 bases from V and 5 bases from J, with 23 bases between. This CDR3 comprises 18 residues. The germline V gene has CDR1 KGHDR and CDR2 SFDVKD. CDR3 protein: CATSESRQARSGYQPQHF. DNA of the CDR3: TGTGCCACCAGTGAATCTAGACAGGCAAGGTCTGGGTATCAGCCCCAGCATTTT.

The count of this clone is one. This sequence joins TRBV9 and TRBJ1-6; D call uncertain. Germline V gene sequence: CDR1 SGDLS, CDR2 YYNGEE. The CDR3 is made up of 16 amino acids. Trimming left V 3 bases short and J 2 bases short, with 12 bases between. The CDR3 DNA is TGTGCCAGCAGCGCCGGCCCCGGGACCTATAATTCACCCCTCCACTTT. Encoded protein: CASSAGPGTYNSPLHF.

The V gene is TRBV7-9, the J gene TRBJ2-7; possibly TRBD1 for D (7 bases). Trimming stripped 1 base from V and 3 bases from J, with 10 bases between. The CDR3 length is 14 residues. Germline V gene data show CDR1 as SEHNR and CDR2 as FQNEAQ (reference sequence). The CDR3, as DNA: TGTGCCAGCAGCTTAGACAGGGGACTCTACGAGCAGTACTTC. It codes for CASSLDRGLYEQYF.

The chain joins TRBV11-2 to TRBJ1-5; 7 bases align to TRBD1. The CDR3 runs to 14 residues. The V gene's germline CDR1 is SGHAT and CDR2 FQNNGV. V was clipped by 5 bases and J by 0 bases; unmatched bases: 1. CDR3 loop: CASSQGDSNQPQHF. Here the CDR3 DNA reads TGTGCCAGCAGCCAGGGGGATAGCAATCAGCCCCAGCATTTT. The whole variable domain, filled in from reference TRBV11-2 and TRBJ1-5, reads EAGVAQSPRYKIIEKRQSVAFWCNPISGHATLYWYQQILGQGPKLLIQFQNNGVVDDSQLPKDRFSAERLKGVDSTLKIQPAKLEDSAVYLCASSQGDSNQPQHFGDGTRLSIL.

The rearrangement joins TRBV5-6 to TRBJ2-2; tentatively, D is TRBD2 (6 bases). CDR1 and CDR2 (germline): SGHDT, YYEEEE. The ends were cut back, 2 bases at V and 2 bases at J, with 10 bases in the middle. The CDR3 is 15 residues long. The CDR3 region has the DNA TGTGCCAGCAGCTTTACGGGGACTAACACCGGGGAGCTGTTTTTT. Protein sequence: CASSFTGTNTGELFF. Combining the CDR3 with reference TRBV5-6 and TRBJ2-2 gives the whole variable domain DAGVTQSPTHLIKTRGQQVTLRCSPKSGHDTVSWYQQALGQGPQFIFQYYEEEERQRGNFPDRFSGHQFPNYSSELNVNALLLGDSALYLCASSFTGTNTGELFFGEGSRLTVL.

The chain uses TRBV30 and TRBJ2-1; a possible D gene is TRBD2 (5 bases). Trimming took 0 bases from V and 8 from J, leaving 8 bases between them. This CDR3 has 12 residues. Germline values: CDR1 GTSNPN, CDR2 SVGIG (reference sequence). CDR3 nucleotides: TGTGCCTGGAGTGTGGGGAGCTATGAGCAGTTCTTC. It codes for CAWSVGSYEQFF.

The CDR3 here is CASSQRTSGGTDTQYF. In DNA form, the CDR3 reads TGTGCCAGCAGCCAGAGGACTAGCGGGGGCACAGATACGCAGTATTTT. The rearrangement uses TRBV7-2 and TRBJ2-3; TRBD2 agrees at 12 bases. V lost 5 bases, J lost 1 base, and 4 bases stayed unmatched. The CDR3 is 16 residues long. The germline CDR1 and CDR2 sequences are SGHTA and FQGNSA. The complete variable domain, with remaining parts taken from reference TRBV7-2 and TRBJ2-3, reads GAGVSQSPSNKVTEKGKDVELRCDPISGHTALYWYRQSLGQGLEFLIYFQGNSAPDKSGLPSDRFSAERTGGSVSTLTIQRTQQEDSAVYLCASSQRTSGGTDTQYFGPGTRLTVL.

The V gene is TRBV7-3, the J gene TRBJ2-1; 9 nucleotides line up with TRBD2. CDR3 size: 15 residues. CDR1 and CDR2 from the germline V gene are SGHTA and FQGTGA. Germline trimming cut 4 bases from V and 6 bases from J; bases unmatched to any gene: 7. The CDR3 is CASSSGTSLFNEQFF. In nucleotides, the CDR3 is TGTGCCAGCAGCTCCGGGACTAGCCTCTTCAATGAGCAGTTCTTC.

This clone has only one observation. The chain joins TRBV5-6 to TRBJ2-1, with TRBD2 identical over 7 bases. After removal of 4 bases from V and 9 bases from J, the junction contained 10 bases not matched to a gene. The germline CDR1 and CDR2 sequences are SGHDT and YYEEEE. The CDR3 is 14 residues long. The CDR3: CASSPLRGIAEQFF. In DNA form, the CDR3 reads TGTGCCAGCAGCCCGTTGCGGGGGATCGCTGAGCAGTTCTTC.

The CDR3, as DNA: TGTGCCAGCAGTGAAACCGGGGCAGGGCGGGGTGGCTACACCTTC. The encoded protein is CASSETGAGRGGYTF. The chain employs TRBV6-1 and TRBJ1-2; tentatively, D is TRBD1 (5 bases). The CDR3 spans 15 residues. Trimming left V 2 bases short and J 7 bases short, with 17 bases between. Germline-derived CDR1 and CDR2 are MNHNS and SASEGT.

As for this clone: Additional DNA sequences in this sample encode the identical CDR3. CDR3 protein: CAISEGQVSYEQYF. The CDR3 DNA reads TGTGCCATCAGTGAAGGACAAGTCTCCTACGAGCAGTACTTC. The chain recombines TRBV10-3 with TRBJ2-7; TRBD1 might be the D (5 bases). In germline, CDR1 is ENHRY, CDR2 SYGVKD. This CDR3 comprises 14 residues. Trimming removed 3 bases from V and 0 bases from J, with 9 bases in between.

This clone was picked up a small number of times. This rearrangement joins TRBV24-1 to TRBJ1-6; TRBD1 is a possible D gene (5 bases). The ends were cut back, 9 bases at V and 5 bases at J, with 10 bases in the middle. Germline-derived CDR1 and CDR2 are KGHDR and SFDVKD. The CDR3 covers 13 residues. The CDR3 protein is CATGGADNSPLHF. CDR3 sequence (DNA): TGTGCCACCGGAGGGGCCGATAATTCACCCCTCCACTTT.